The clone carrying this T cell receptor (beta chain) was recorded at least ten times. Its antigen remains unidentified. The data derive from a study of breast tumors, draining lymph nodes, adjacent tissues. TCRdb reprocessed the multiplex PCR reads via MiXCR and lists one record per CDR3 protein. This sample has about 200,000 distinct CDR3 sequences; approximately 31% occur once, and the top ten carry 4.3%. The V and J ends lost 5 bases and 1 base respectively, with 15 bases between them. The CDR3 spans 16 residues. Study-level findings and limits: Findings are consistent with lymph node origin and intratumoral expansion of most tumor T cells. Luminal-like breast cancer showed significantly greater tumor-nontumor repertoire similarity than basal-like breast cancer did. Tumor TCR diversity was below lymph nodes but above nontumor tissue.

Breast cancer patients provided tissue from their axillary draining lymph nodes. This chain joins TRBV12-3 or TRBV12-4 and TRBJ1-5, with a weak D call TRBD1 (5 bases). This TCR came from a female donor with breast cancer. Some clones in this sample may be carry-over from other donors' samples. The sequencing input was axillary lymph node tissue. CDR3 sequence (DNA): TGTGCCAGCAGTGGCCTGGGGGGGGAGAGCAATCAGCCCCAGCATTTT. This codes for CASSGLGGESNQPQHF.